This is a list of T cell receptor beta chains from one sample in a study of shared clonotypes between healthy human individuals. Clones were read by immunoSEQ multiplex PCR, and TCRdb kept only the in-frame ones, dropping some. The repertoire holds about 2,200,000 clones, with about 92% as singletons. Sequenced input: naive CD8+ T cells from PBMCs. The receptor source for this set is a man in his late teens or twenties in good health. Some clones in this sample may be carry-over from other donors' samples. The CDR3 runs from the conserved cysteine through the conserved F or W. D genes are given only for firm matches.

V gene: TRBV5-4; D gene: TRBD2; J gene: TRBJ2-6; CDR3 DNA: TGTGCCAGCAGCTTCCTAGCGGGAGTGGCTGGGGCCAACGTCCTGACTTTC; CDR3 protein: CASSFLAGVAGANVLTF
V gene: TRBV27; D gene: .; J gene: TRBJ2-7; CDR3 DNA: TGTGCCAGCAGTTTGACAAAGAGCTACGAGCAGTACTTC; CDR3 protein: CASSLTKSYEQYF
V gene: TRBV11-2; D gene: TRBD2; J gene: TRBJ2-1; CDR3 DNA: TGTGCCAGCAGCTTGACTAGCGGGAGGGCTATGATGACTGAGCAGTTCTTC; CDR3 protein: CASSLTSGRAMMTEQFF
V gene: TRBV28; D gene: TRBD1; J gene: TRBJ2-7; CDR3 DNA: TGTGCCAGCACGGGACAGGGTAGCTCCTACGAGCAGTACTTC; CDR3 protein: CASTGQGSSYEQYF
V gene: TRBV5-5; D gene: TRBD2; J gene: TRBJ2-2; CDR3 DNA: TGTGCCAGCAGCGCGACTAGCGGGAGTTACTACGGGGAGCTGTTTTTT; CDR3 protein: CASSATSGSYYGELFF
V gene: TRBV7-9; D gene: .; J gene: TRBJ2-1; CDR3 DNA: TGTGCCAGCAGATGGAGTCGAGGGACCCTCGGGGTTTACAATGAGCAGTTCTTC; CDR3 protein: CASRWSRGTLGVYNEQFF
V gene: TRBV6-6; D gene: .; J gene: TRBJ2-3; CDR3 DNA: TGTGCCAGCAGTTACTCTGGGGGGGGGCCCCCAGATACGCAGTATTTT; CDR3 protein: CASSYSGGGPPDTQYF
V gene: TRBV25-1; D gene: .; J gene: TRBJ2-3; CDR3 DNA: TGTGCCAGCAGCACCGAGGACGGCACAGATACGCAGTATTTT; CDR3 protein: CASSTEDGTDTQYF
V gene: TRBV11-2; D gene: TRBD2; J gene: TRBJ2-1; CDR3 DNA: TGTGCCAGCAGCTCCCGACTAGCGGGAGGCCTGGGGAATGAGCAGTTCTTC; CDR3 protein: CASSSRLAGGLGNEQFF
V gene: TRBV5-1; D gene: TRBD2; J gene: TRBJ2-1; CDR3 DNA: TGCGCCAGCAGCTTGGTTCGGGTAGCGGGAGAGGGTGAGCAGTTCTTC; CDR3 protein: CASSLVRVAGEGEQFF
V gene: TRBV27; D gene: .; J gene: TRBJ2-1; CDR3 DNA: TGTGCCAGCAGTTTCGCCGAGGGGCTTGAGCAGTTCTTC; CDR3 protein: CASSFAEGLEQFF
V gene: TRBV4-1; D gene: .; J gene: TRBJ2-1; CDR3 DNA: TGCGCCAGCAGCCATGTTTTTGGGACGTCGAGGGGACTGGATAATGAGCAGTTCTTC; CDR3 protein: CASSHVFGTSRGLDNEQFF
V gene: TRBV9; D gene: TRBD2; J gene: TRBJ2-3; CDR3 DNA: TGTGCCAGCAGCGTAGTAGTAGCGGGAGGCACAGATACGCAGTATTTT; CDR3 protein: CASSVVVAGGTDTQYF
V gene: TRBV29-1; D gene: .; J gene: TRBJ2-5; CDR3 DNA: TGCAGCGTGTGGGAGATCCAAGAGACCCAGTACTTC; CDR3 protein: CSVWEIQETQYF
V gene: TRBV6-1; D gene: .; J gene: TRBJ2-2; CDR3 DNA: TGTGCCAGCGTCAGCGGCGGGGAGCTGTTTTTT; CDR3 protein: CASVSGGELFF